Shown below are 11 T cell receptor beta chains from a single sample sequenced in a study of graft-versus-host responses after intestinal transplantation. Produced via immunoSEQ multiplex PCR; TCRdb's table is partial and in-frame only. The repertoire consists of some 150,000 clones, with nearly 95% occurring once and the leading ten covering roughly 0.2%. Antigen specificity for these receptors is unknown. Here the sequenced sample was unstimulated CD4+ T cells sorted from spleen or lymph node cells, taken before intestinal transplant. The receptors originated from a human donor who received an intestinal transplant.

V usage is TRBV28 and J usage is TRBJ2-3; D is perhaps TRBD1 or TRBD2 (5 bases each). The CDR3 contains 16 residues. CDR1 is MDHEN and CDR2 is SYDVKM in the germline V gene. V lost 7 bases to trimming and J lost 2 bases, with 19 bases between them. CDR3 sequence: CASTRPGTANTDTQYF. For the CDR3, the DNA is TGTGCCAGCACCCGCCCCGGGACCGCAAACACAGATACGCAGTATTTT.

This chain joins TRBV5-4 and TRBJ2-1; TRBD2 matches at 12 bases. The CDR3 is 15 residues long. After removal of 4 bases from V and 7 bases from J, the junction contained 6 bases not matched to a gene. Germline V gives CDR1 SGHNT, CDR2 YYREEE (reference sequence). The CDR3 DNA sequence: TGTGCCAGCAGCACCGGGACTAGCGGGTTTAATGAGCAGTTCTTC. Translated: CASSTGTSGFNEQFF.

This chain joins TRBV5-4 and TRBJ2-5; TRBD2 matches at 8 bases. The J call may be incorrect, as the DNA end agrees better with TRBJ2-7. Germline V lookup: CDR1 SGHNT, CDR2 YYREEE (reference sequence). The CDR3 extends over 14 amino acids. CDR3 in DNA: TGTGCCAGCAGCTTGACTAGCGGCTCCTACGAGCAGTACTTC. Translated, it gives CASSLTSGSYEQYF.

V is TRBV7-2 and J is TRBJ2-7; 7 nucleotides line up with TRBD1. With V trimmed by 0 bases and J by 6 bases, 8 bases remained unmatched. Germline-derived CDR1 and CDR2 are SGHTA and FQGNSA. This CDR3 comprises 15 residues. The DNA of the CDR3 is TGTGCCAGCAGCTTAGCCGGTACAGGGGTTGGCGAGCAGTACTTC. As protein: CASSLAGTGVGEQYF.

The chain combines TRBV5-1 with TRBJ2-3, with TRBD2 matching 12 bases. V lost 0 bases, J lost 5 bases, and 4 bases stayed unmatched. CDR1 SGHRS and CDR2 YFSETQ come from the germline V gene. The CDR3 has 16 amino acids. CDR3 amino acids: CASSLVLAGGGDTQYF. CDR3 coding DNA: TGCGCCAGCAGCTTGGTACTAGCGGGAGGCGGAGATACGCAGTATTTT.

V usage is TRBV6-6 and J usage is TRBJ1-1; D is possibly TRBD1 (5 bases). Per the germline V gene, CDR1 is MNHNY and CDR2 is SVGAGI (reference sequence). Trimming took off 6 bases at V and 0 bases at J, with 14 bases between the two ends. There are 15 residues in the CDR3. CDR3 sequence (DNA): TGTGCCAGCAGGACCGGGACGATTATGAACACTGAAGCTTTCTTT. Translated: CASRTGTIMNTEAFF.

The V call is TRBV21-1, the J call TRBJ2-5. TRBV21-1 is listed as a pseudogene. This CDR3 region has 16 residues. The CDR3 protein is CASSNLLNGGQGTQYF. Written as DNA, the CDR3 is TGTGCCAGCAGCAACCTTCTCAACGGTGGCCAAGGGACCCAGTACTTC.

The genes are TRBV14 and TRBJ2-3; TRBD2 agrees at 7 bases. In germline, CDR1 is SGHDN, CDR2 FVKESK. Unmatched junction bases numbered 10, after V lost 1 base and J lost 9 bases. CDR3 size: 15 residues. Here the CDR3 reads CASSQVNLARGTQYF. In nucleotides, the CDR3 is TGTGCCAGCAGCCAAGTAAACCTAGCGCGGGGGACGCAGTATTTT.

CDR3 DNA: TGTGCCAGCAGTTTAGTCGGGCGGGAACTAAACAATGAGCAGTTCTTC. It is translated as CASSLVGRELNNEQFF. The chain links TRBV28 to TRBJ2-1; D is possibly TRBD2 (6 bases). V was cut by 2 bases and J by 5 bases, with 16 bases left in between. The germline CDR1 and CDR2 sequences are MDHEN and SYDVKM. This CDR3 is 16 amino acids long.

The chain carries TRBV7-3 and TRBJ2-7; D is uncertain. Germline CDR1 reads SGHTA; CDR2 reads FQGTGA. The CDR3 is made up of 11 amino acids. Trimming took off 5 bases at V and 4 bases at J, with 6 bases between the two ends. This chain's CDR3 is CASSLRYEQYF. Here the CDR3 DNA reads TGTGCCAGCAGCCTTAGATACGAGCAGTACTTC. Based on the CDR3 plus reference TRBV7-3 and TRBJ2-7, the full variable domain is GAGVSQTPSNKVTEKGKYVELRCDPISGHTALYWYRQSLGQGPEFLIYFQGTGAADDSGLPNDRFFAVRPEGSVSTLKIQRTERGDSAVYLCASSLRYEQYFGPGTRLTVT.

The rearrangement links TRBV10-2 to TRBJ1-2, with D unclear. CDR1 WSHSY and CDR2 SAAADI come from the germline V gene. This CDR3 spans 14 amino acids. Trimming took off 5 bases at V and 7 bases at J, with 17 bases between the two ends. CDR3 bases: TGCGCCAGCAGTCGGTCAGGCGGAGAGGCTGGCTACACCTTC. Translating gives CASSRSGGEAGYTF.